A selection of T cell receptor beta chains follows, all from one sample in a study of blood T cell repertoires in COVID-19. The table came from immunoSEQ multiplex PCR; TCRdb's copy has only in-frame clones and leaves some out. The profile shows about 160,000 clones, about 87% of them singletons. What was sequenced was peripheral blood. The receptors stem from a woman aged 60-75 years who had recovered from COVID-19. CDR3s include the opening cysteine and the closing phenylalanine or tryptophan. A D gene is named only where the DNA matches it firmly. Size values are once, few and many counts, or a class for expanded clones, and some rows have none.

V: TRBV7-2; J: TRBJ2-2; D: .; size: .; DNA: TGTGCCAGCAGCTCATACACCGGGGAGCTGTTTTTT; CDR3: CASSSYTGELFF
V: TRBV6-6; J: TRBJ1-1; D: .; size: .; DNA: TGTGCCAGCAGTTACTCCATTGGGGGGAAAGCTTTCTTT; CDR3: CASSYSIGGKAFF
V: TRBV28; J: TRBJ1-2; D: .; size: .; DNA: TGTGCCAGCAGCCGATACCGGGACTTCTATGGCTACACCTTC; CDR3: CASSRYRDFYGYTF
V: TRBV27; J: TRBJ1-5; D: TRBD1; size: .; DNA: TGTGCCAGCAGCCCGGGACAGGGTATCGGTCAGCCCCAGCATTTT; CDR3: CASSPGQGIGQPQHF
V: TRBV14; J: TRBJ1-5; D: .; size: .; DNA: TGTGCCAGCAGCCTGGGCGGTGGGGGCGCCCAGCCCCAGCATTTT; CDR3: CASSLGGGGAQPQHF
V: TRBV12-3/TRBV12-4; J: TRBJ1-1; D: .; size: .; DNA: TGTGCCAGCAGTATATTGAACACTGAAGCTTTCTTT; CDR3: CASSILNTEAFF
V: TRBV4-1; J: TRBJ1-5; D: TRBD1; size: .; DNA: TGCGCCAGCAGCCCGGAGACAGGGGGTAATCAGCCCCAGCATTTT; CDR3: CASSPETGGNQPQHF
V: TRBV6-2/TRBV6-3; J: TRBJ1-6; D: .; size: .; DNA: TGTGCCAGCAGTTACGCGGGGGATTCACCCCTCCACTTT; CDR3: CASSYAGDSPLHF
V: TRBV25-1; J: TRBJ1-1; D: .; size: .; DNA: TGTGCCAGCAGTGGTAGTACCTTGATAGCTTTCTTT; CDR3: CASSGSTLIAFF
V: TRBV4-3; J: TRBJ2-2; D: .; size: .; DNA: TGCGCCAGCAGCCCCCAATACGGCGGGGAGCTGTTTTTT; CDR3: CASSPQYGGELFF
V: TRBV6-5; J: TRBJ1-1; D: .; size: .; DNA: TGTGCCAGCAGTCCCGGAGCGGTGAAAACTTTCTTT; CDR3: CASSPGAVKTFF
V: TRBV6-2/TRBV6-3; J: TRBJ2-3; D: .; size: .; DNA: TGTGCCAGCAGTACAGGTAGCACAGATACGCAGTATTTT; CDR3: CASSTGSTDTQYF
V: TRBV7-2; J: TRBJ1-4; D: TRBD1; size: .; DNA: TGTGCCAGCAGCTTGACAGGGTCAACTAATGAAAAACTGTTTTTT; CDR3: CASSLTGSTNEKLFF
V: TRBV5-8; J: TRBJ1-1; D: TRBD1; size: .; DNA: TGTGCCAGCAGCTACAGGGGGCTGGGTAGCACTGAAGCTTTCTTT; CDR3: CASSYRGLGSTEAFF
V: TRBV27; J: TRBJ1-2; D: .; size: .; DNA: TGTGCCAGCAGTTTACAGGGGATTGATGGCTACACCTTC; CDR3: CASSLQGIDGYTF
V: TRBV10-2; J: TRBJ1-5; D: .; size: .; DNA: TGCGCCAGCAGTGAGTCGTCGGGTTCTGGGAATCAGCCCCAGCATTTT; CDR3: CASSESSGSGNQPQHF
V: TRBV12-3/TRBV12-4; J: TRBJ1-1; D: .; size: few; DNA: TGTGCCAGTTCCCTCACCGGACTCGAAGCTTTCTTT; CDR3: CASSLTGLEAFF
V: TRBV6-5; J: TRBJ1-1; D: .; size: .; DNA: TGTGCCAGCAGCTTCGGGACATACACTGAAGCTTTCTTT; CDR3: CASSFGTYTEAFF
V: TRBV24-1; J: TRBJ2-3; D: TRBD2; size: .; DNA: TGTGCCACCAGTGATCCACTGACTAGCGGGGTGATCACAGATACGCAGTATTTT; CDR3: CATSDPLTSGVITDTQYF
V: TRBV27; J: TRBJ1-3; D: .; size: once; DNA: TGTGCCAGCAGTTTAGCAGGGGCTGGAAACACCATATATTTT; CDR3: CASSLAGAGNTIYF
V: TRBV7-8; J: TRBJ2-5; D: TRBD2; size: few; DNA: TGTGCCAGCAGTTATAGAGCGGGGTACCAAGAGACCCAGTACTTC; CDR3: CASSYRAGYQETQYF
V: TRBV18; J: TRBJ1-1; D: .; size: .; DNA: TGTGCCAGCTCACCTCGTGCGGGGGCGGGAACTGAAGCTTTCTTT; CDR3: CASSPRAGAGTEAFF
V: TRBV5-1; J: TRBJ1-1; D: TRBD1; size: few; DNA: TGCGCCAGCAGCCCTGGACAGGGGGTGCAAGCTTTCTTT; CDR3: CASSPGQGVQAFF
V: TRBV18; J: TRBJ2-7; D: .; size: .; DNA: TGTGCCAGCTCACCACAGCATGCAGGTAGCTCCTACGAGCAGTACTTC; CDR3: CASSPQHAGSSYEQYF
V: TRBV18; J: TRBJ1-2; D: .; size: .; DNA: TGTGCCAGCTCACCAGGGCAGGACAATGGCTACACCTTC; CDR3: CASSPGQDNGYTF
V: TRBV29-1; J: TRBJ1-6; D: TRBD1; size: .; DNA: TGCAGCGTGGGGGACAGTAATAATTCACCCCTCCACTTT; CDR3: CSVGDSNNSPLHF
V: TRBV6-6; J: TRBJ2-7; D: TRBD2; size: few; DNA: TGTGCCACCGGACTAGGGGTCTACGAGCAGTACTTC; CDR3: CATGLGVYEQYF
V: TRBV28; J: TRBJ2-7; D: .; size: .; DNA: TGTGCCAGCAGTAACGGGTTAAGCTCCTACGAGCAGTACTTC; CDR3: CASSNGLSSYEQYF
V: TRBV30; J: TRBJ1-2; D: TRBD1; size: .; DNA: TGTGCCTGGAAACTTGGAAGGACAGGGGGCCACTATGGCTACACCTTC; CDR3: CAWKLGRTGGHYGYTF
V: TRBV4-1; J: TRBJ1-1; D: .; size: .; DNA: TGCGCCAGCAGCCGGACGCCAGGGGAAGAAGCTTTCTTT; CDR3: CASSRTPGEEAFF
V: TRBV20-1; J: TRBJ2-1; D: .; size: once; DNA: TGCAGTGCTAGAGATCGGAATGAGCAGTTCTTC; CDR3: CSARDRNEQFF
V: TRBV9; J: TRBJ2-1; D: .; size: .; DNA: TGTGCCAGCAGCGTAAATTCCCCCCCCGGAGGGGATGAGCAGTTCTTC; CDR3: CASSVNSPPGGDEQFF
V: TRBV5-1; J: TRBJ1-1; D: .; size: few; DNA: TGCGCCAGCTACGCCGGGAACATGAACACTGAAGCTTTCTTT; CDR3: CASYAGNMNTEAFF
V: TRBV10-3; J: TRBJ1-1; D: .; size: .; DNA: TGTGCCATCAGTGAGTCACCAGGGGCAGGGAACACTGAAGCTTTCTTT; CDR3: CAISESPGAGNTEAFF
V: TRBV3-1/TRBV3-2; J: TRBJ2-1; D: .; size: few; DNA: TGTGCCAGCAGTCGAACTAGACCTAGCTCCTACAATGAGCAGTTCTTC; CDR3: CASSRTRPSSYNEQFF
V: TRBV5-1; J: TRBJ2-5; D: .; size: .; DNA: TGCGCCAGCAGCTTGGCCAAACTAAATCAAGAGACCCAGTACTTC; CDR3: CASSLAKLNQETQYF
V: TRBV4-1; J: TRBJ2-5; D: .; size: .; DNA: TGCGCCAGCAGCCTAAGCAGGGGCCAAGAGACCCAGTACTTC; CDR3: CASSLSRGQETQYF
V: TRBV5-8; J: TRBJ1-2; D: TRBD1; size: .; DNA: TGTGCCAGCAGCTCGCCCGACAGGGTTTACTATGGCTACACCTTC; CDR3: CASSSPDRVYYGYTF
V: TRBV5-1; J: TRBJ2-6; D: TRBD1; size: .; DNA: TGCGCCAGCAGCACGGGACAGGGACCTGGGGCCAACGTCCTGACTTTC; CDR3: CASSTGQGPGANVLTF
V: TRBV30; J: TRBJ1-6; D: .; size: .; DNA: TGTGCCTGGAGTGGTCAGCGGGGGGGGAATTCACCCCTCCACTTT; CDR3: CAWSGQRGGNSPLHF
V: TRBV5-4; J: TRBJ2-7; D: TRBD1; size: .; DNA: TGTGCCAGCAGCCTCCAGGGGGCGTCCTACGAGCAGTACTTC; CDR3: CASSLQGASYEQYF
V: TRBV28; J: TRBJ1-5; D: TRBD1; size: .; DNA: TGTGCCAGCAGTTCGGGACAGGGGGTAGGCCAGCCCCAGCATTTT; CDR3: CASSSGQGVGQPQHF
V: TRBV30; J: TRBJ1-5; D: .; size: once; DNA: TGTGCCTGGAGTCTGGGGGGGGGCAATCAGCCCCAGCATTTT; CDR3: CAWSLGGGNQPQHF
V: TRBV24-1; J: TRBJ2-2; D: TRBD2; size: once; DNA: TGTGCCACCAGTGGTCGAGCGGGGGGGAACACCGGGGAGCTGTTTTTT; CDR3: CATSGRAGGNTGELFF
V: TRBV15; J: TRBJ2-5; D: TRBD2; size: few; DNA: TGTGCCACCAGCCCCCCACTCGGACTAGCGGGGGGTTTACAAGAGACCCAGTACTTC; CDR3: CATSPPLGLAGGLQETQYF
V: TRBV3-1/TRBV3-2; J: TRBJ2-5; D: TRBD1; size: .; DNA: TGTGCCAGCAGCCAGAGACAGGGGACAGGGACCCAGTACTTC; CDR3: CASSQRQGTGTQYF
V: TRBV4-1; J: TRBJ1-4; D: TRBD1; size: .; DNA: TGCGCCAGCAGCCAATTGGAAACAGGGGTCAGTGAAAAACTGTTTTTT; CDR3: CASSQLETGVSEKLFF
V: TRBV28; J: TRBJ1-5; D: .; size: .; DNA: TGTGCCAGCAGTTTAGGGGGCACCACAAATCAGCCCCAGCATTTT; CDR3: CASSLGGTTNQPQHF
V: TRBV9; J: TRBJ2-7; D: TRBD1; size: .; DNA: TGTGCCAGCAGCCGGGGCCAGGGACAGTACGAGCAGTACTTC; CDR3: CASSRGQGQYEQYF
V: TRBV28; J: TRBJ1-2; D: .; size: .; DNA: TGTGCCAGCAGTTACAGGTATGGCTACACCTTC; CDR3: CASSYRYGYTF
V: TRBV5-1; J: TRBJ2-7; D: .; size: .; DNA: TGCGCCAGCAGCTTGGAGGGGGGGAGCTCCTACGAGCAGTACTTC; CDR3: CASSLEGGSSYEQYF
V: TRBV9; J: TRBJ2-1; D: .; size: .; DNA: TGTGCCAGCAGCGTAGCTGGGACTCCCTACAATGAGCAGTTCTTC; CDR3: CASSVAGTPYNEQFF
V: TRBV18; J: TRBJ2-7; D: TRBD1; size: .; DNA: TGTGCCAGCTCACCGACAGGGCCGCCCTACGAGCAGTACTTC; CDR3: CASSPTGPPYEQYF
V: TRBV19; J: TRBJ2-7; D: .; size: .; DNA: TGTGCCAGTACGGACTTCTGGGGTTACGAGCAGTACTTC; CDR3: CASTDFWGYEQYF
V: TRBV28; J: TRBJ1-1; D: .; size: .; DNA: TGTGCCAGCAGTGTACCGGGACACCTGAACACTGAAGCTTTCTTT; CDR3: CASSVPGHLNTEAFF
V: TRBV28; J: TRBJ1-4; D: TRBD1; size: .; DNA: TGTGCCAGCAGTGAAAACAGGGGGAGTGGTGAAAAACTGTTTTTT; CDR3: CASSENRGSGEKLFF
V: TRBV11-2; J: TRBJ1-3; D: .; size: .; DNA: TGTGCCAGCAGCTTACAGGAAACGCCTGGAAACACCATATATTTT; CDR3: CASSLQETPGNTIYF